This TCR beta chain was recorded in a study of cytomegalovirus exposure and HLA in healthy donors. Study summary: An early data release held about 85 million unique TCRs from HLA-typed donors.

CDR3 length: 16 amino acids. Germline V lookup: CDR1 SGHTA, CDR2 FQGNSA. J was trimmed by 2 bases and V by 1 base; bases with no gene match: 7. Concerning this clone: Antigen: not known.

Notes on the study in general: Earlier analysis looked at TCR beta V segments, and most were productive about 90% or about 30% of the time.

Everyone who donated was a healthy bone marrow donor. Donors showed nominal health when sampled, although they likely had unrecorded immune exposures. PCR involved 60 Vbeta and 13 Jbeta primers. Generated by immunoSEQ multiplex PCR, the TCRdb table keeps only in-frame clones and is missing some. The sample includes about 300,000 clones, 86% of them seen just once. This TCR came from a man in his forties in good health and CMV-seropositive. The sequenced sample was PBMCs. V and J are TRBV7-2 and TRBJ1-2, with TRBD1 identical over 7 bases. The CDR3 DNA sequence: TGTGCCAGCAGCTTAGGGGTGACAGGGAGAAACTATGGCTACACCTTC. The encoded protein is CASSLGVTGRNYGYTF.